The following is a T cell receptor beta chain sequence with its context. Extraction and reverse transcription of RNA yielded cDNA as the sequencing template. The repertoire was sequenced with immunoSEQ multiplex PCR; TCRdb's copy has only in-frame clones and lacks some. The table shows fewer than 250,000 clones, with 43% occurring only once. The treatment is: oral pan-JAK inhibitor, 5-10 mg twice daily. The CDR3 runs 15 residues. Germline V CDR1 and CDR2: SEHNR, FQNEAQ (reference sequence). V gave up 0 bases and J gave up 6 bases, with 13 bases separating them. The source of the sample is a study of CD8+ T cells in alopecia areata.

V is TRBV7-9 and J is TRBJ2-3; perhaps TRBD2 as D (6 bases). This specimen consisted of CD4+ T cells sorted from blood, obtained between weeks 36 and 40, from a patient treated with tofacitinib. The TCR comes from a human donor with alopecia areata. CDR3 region: CASSLAGSGGDTQYF. CDR3 coding DNA: TGTGCCAGCAGCTTAGCAGGTAGCGGAGGGGATACGCAGTATTTT.